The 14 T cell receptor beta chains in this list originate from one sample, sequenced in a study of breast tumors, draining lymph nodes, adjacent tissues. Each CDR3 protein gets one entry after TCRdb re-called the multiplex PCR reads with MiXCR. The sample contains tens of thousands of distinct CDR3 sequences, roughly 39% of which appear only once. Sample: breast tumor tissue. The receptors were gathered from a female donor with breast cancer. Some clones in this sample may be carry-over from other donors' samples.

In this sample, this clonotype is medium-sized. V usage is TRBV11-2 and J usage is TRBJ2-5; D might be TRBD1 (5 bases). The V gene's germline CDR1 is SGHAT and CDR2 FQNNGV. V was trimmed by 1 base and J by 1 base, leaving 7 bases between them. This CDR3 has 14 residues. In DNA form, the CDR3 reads TGTGCCAGCAGCTTAGGGACAACCCAAGAGACCCAGTACTTC. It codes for CASSLGTTQETQYF.

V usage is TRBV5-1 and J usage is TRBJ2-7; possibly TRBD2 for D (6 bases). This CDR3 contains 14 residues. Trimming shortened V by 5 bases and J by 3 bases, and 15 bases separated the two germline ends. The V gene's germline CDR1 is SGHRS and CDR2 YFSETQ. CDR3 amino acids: CASRSGTGDYEQYF. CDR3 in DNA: TGCGCCAGCAGGTCAGGGACGGGGGACTACGAGCAGTACTTC.

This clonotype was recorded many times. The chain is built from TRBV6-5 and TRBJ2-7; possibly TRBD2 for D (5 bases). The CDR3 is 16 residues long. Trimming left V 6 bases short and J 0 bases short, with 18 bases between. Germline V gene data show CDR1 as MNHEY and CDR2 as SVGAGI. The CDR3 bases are TGTGCCAGCAGCCCCCTCGGAGCGGATAGCTCCTACGAGCAGTACTTC. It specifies CASSPLGADSSYEQYF.

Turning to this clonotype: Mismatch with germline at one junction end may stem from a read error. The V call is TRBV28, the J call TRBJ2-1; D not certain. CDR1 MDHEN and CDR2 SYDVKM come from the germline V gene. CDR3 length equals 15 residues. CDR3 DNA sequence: TGTGCCAGCAGTTTACAGCGTAGCTCCTACAATGGGCAGTTCTTC. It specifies CASSLQRSSYNGQFF. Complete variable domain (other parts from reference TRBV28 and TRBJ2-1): DVKVTQSSRYLVKRTGEKVFLECVQDMDHENMFWYRQDPGLGLRLIYFSYDVKMKEKGDIPEGYSVSREKKERFSLILESASTNQTSMYLCASSLQRSSYNGQFFGPGTRLTVL.

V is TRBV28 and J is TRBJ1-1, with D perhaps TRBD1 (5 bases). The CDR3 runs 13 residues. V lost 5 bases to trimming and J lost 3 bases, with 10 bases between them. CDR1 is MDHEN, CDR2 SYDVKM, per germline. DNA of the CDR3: TGTGCCAGCAGTCCGCCAGGGCACACTGAAGCTTTCTTT. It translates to CASSPPGHTEAFF.

The CDR3: CASSLVRGLADTQYF. CDR3 sequence (DNA): TGTGCCAGCAGCTTAGTCAGGGGCTTAGCAGATACGCAGTATTTT. This chain links TRBV7-9 with TRBJ2-3; a possible D gene is TRBD1 (6 bases). V lost 1 base and J 4 bases, leaving 12 bases between the germline ends. The CDR3 totals 15 residues. Germline loops: CDR1 SEHNR, CDR2 FQNEAQ (reference sequence).

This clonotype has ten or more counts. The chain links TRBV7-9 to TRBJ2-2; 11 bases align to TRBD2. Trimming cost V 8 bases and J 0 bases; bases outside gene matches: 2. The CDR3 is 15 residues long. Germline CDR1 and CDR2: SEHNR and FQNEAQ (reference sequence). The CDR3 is CASVLAGANTGELFF. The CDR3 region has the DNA TGTGCCAGCGTACTAGCGGGAGCGAACACCGGGGAGCTGTTTTTT.

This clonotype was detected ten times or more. The chain's CDR3 is CASSTDGGSSGNTIYF. The CDR3 nucleotides read TGTGCCAGCAGCACCGACGGGGGCAGCTCTGGAAACACCATATATTTT. J is TRBJ1-3 and V is TRBV5-8; D perhaps matches TRBD1 (6 bases). The CDR3 is 16 residues long. Germline V gives CDR1 SGHTS, CDR2 YDEGEE. The V end was cut by 4 bases, the J end by 0 bases, with 14 bases between.

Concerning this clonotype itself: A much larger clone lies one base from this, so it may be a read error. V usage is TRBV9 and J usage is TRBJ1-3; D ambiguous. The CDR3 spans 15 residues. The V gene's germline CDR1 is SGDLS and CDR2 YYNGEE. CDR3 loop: CASSLDPKAGNTTYF. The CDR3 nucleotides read TGTGCCAGCAGCCTAGACCCGAAGGCTGGAAACACCACATATTTT.

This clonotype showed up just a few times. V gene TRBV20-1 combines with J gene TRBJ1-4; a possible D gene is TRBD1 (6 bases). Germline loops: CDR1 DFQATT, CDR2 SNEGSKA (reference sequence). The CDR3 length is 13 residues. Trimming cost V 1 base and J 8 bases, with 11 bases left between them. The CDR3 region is CSARAGVSEKLFF. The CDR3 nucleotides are TGCAGTGCTAGAGCAGGGGTTTCAGAAAAACTGTTTTTT.

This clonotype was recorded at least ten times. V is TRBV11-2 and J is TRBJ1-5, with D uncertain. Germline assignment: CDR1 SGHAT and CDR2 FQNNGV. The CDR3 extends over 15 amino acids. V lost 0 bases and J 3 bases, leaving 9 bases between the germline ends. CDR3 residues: CASSLDGQINQPQHF. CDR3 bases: TGTGCCAGCAGCTTAGATGGGCAGATCAATCAGCCCCAGCATTTT.

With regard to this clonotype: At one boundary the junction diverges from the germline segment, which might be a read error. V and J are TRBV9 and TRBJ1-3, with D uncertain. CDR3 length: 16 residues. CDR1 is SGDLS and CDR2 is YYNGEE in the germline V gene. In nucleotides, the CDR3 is TGTGCCAGCAGCCAATCAGCCAATCCCTCTGGAAACACTATATATTTT. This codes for CASSQSANPSGNTIYF. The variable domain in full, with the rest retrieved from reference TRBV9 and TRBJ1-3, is DSGVTQTPKHLITATGQRVTLRCSPRSGDLSVYWYQQSLDQGLQFLIQYYNGEERAKGNILERFSAQQFPDLHSELNLSSLELGDSALYFCASSQSANPSGNTIYFGEGSWLTVV.

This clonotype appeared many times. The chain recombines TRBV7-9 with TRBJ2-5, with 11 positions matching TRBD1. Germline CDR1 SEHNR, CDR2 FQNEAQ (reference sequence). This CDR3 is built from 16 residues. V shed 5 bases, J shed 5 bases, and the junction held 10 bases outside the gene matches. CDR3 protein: CASSPNGQGAWETQYF. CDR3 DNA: TGTGCCAGCAGCCCGAACGGACAGGGGGCTTGGGAGACCCAGTACTTC.

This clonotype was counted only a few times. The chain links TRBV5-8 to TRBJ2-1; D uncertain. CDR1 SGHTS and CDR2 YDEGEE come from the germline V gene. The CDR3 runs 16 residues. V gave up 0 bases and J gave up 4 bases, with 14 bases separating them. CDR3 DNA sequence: TGTGCCAGCAGCTTGGTCGGAACCCTTCTTTACAATGAGCAGTTCTTC. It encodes CASSLVGTLLYNEQFF.